This T cell receptor (beta chain) was sequenced in a study of T cell responses to AZD1222 COVID-19 vaccine. The germline V gene encodes CDR1 KGHSH and CDR2 LQKENI. Trimming pared 2 bases from V and 0 bases from J, leaving 9 bases between. The CDR3 extends over 15 amino acids. Data came from immunoSEQ multiplex PCR; TCRdb stores just in-frame clones and leaves some out. The table has some 82,000 clones, 70% to 90% seen once. The chain carries TRBV18 and TRBJ2-3; no firm D call. This sequence originates from an adult in good health. The sequencing here drew on peripheral blood, taken on day 0 of AZD1222 vaccination. CDR3 sequence: CASSPRSPSTDTQYF. Here the CDR3 DNA reads TGTGCCAGCTCACCAAGGTCACCTAGCACAGATACGCAGTATTTT.